This record covers a single TCR beta chain. Antigen specificity is unknown. This sample was included in a study of T cells in localized non-small cell lung cancer. The CDR3 spans 13 residues. V lost 4 bases to trimming and J lost 0 bases, with 7 bases between them. Per the germline V gene, CDR1 is SGHVS and CDR2 is FNYEAQ. The repertoire was sequenced with immunoSEQ multiplex PCR; TCRdb's copy has only in-frame clones and lacks some. The table records about 40,000 clones, around 87% of them present only once. Findings and caveats of the study: A median of around 60 clones ranked among the top 100 in tumor appeared in adjacent lung. Longer survival (overall) was linked to higher T cell density in blood. Highest T cell clonality was seen in uninvolved adjacent lung, surpassing that measured in tumor.

The genes are TRBV7-6 and TRBJ2-7; maybe TRBD1 (5 bases). The sequence was collected from a man between 18 and 49 years old with stage I lung adenocarcinoma. The specimen comprised peripheral blood, sampled before any cancer treatment. CDR3 region: CASSSDTSYEQYF. Written as DNA, the CDR3 is TGTGCCAGCAGCTCGGACACCTCCTACGAGCAGTACTTC.